This T cell receptor (beta chain) was recorded in a study of CD8+CD57+ T cells in acquired aplastic anemia. For the study at large: When averaged, DNA from sorted CD4+ and CD8+ cells came to around 3.1 ug.

This clonotype came up many times. The target antigen is unknown. Genomic DNA constituted the template upon which TCR beta VDJ and CDR3 profiling was performed. Each CDR3 protein gets one entry after TCRdb re-called the reads with MiXCR. The table records around 200,000 distinct CDR3 sequences, about three fifths of them present only once. Sequencing was done on patients that had shown CD8+CD57+ cell expansion by flow cytometry. The blood sampling took place in patients who had so far received no therapy. This CDR3 has 14 amino acids. Per germline, CDR1 KGHDR and CDR2 SFDVKD. Trimming left V 1 base short and J 2 bases short, with 6 bases between. General observations from the study: Overlap between patients and controls comprised just under 30 CD8+ CDR3 sequences. Patients did not significantly differ from controls in CD8+ Simpson's diversity.

The V and J genes are TRBV24-1 and TRBJ2-3, with D hard to call. This TCR was sampled from a human donor with aplastic anemia. Sequencing was performed on sorted CD4+, CD8+, or CD8+CD57+ T cells (not recorded which) from PBMCs. The CDR3 loop is CATSDFSNTDTQYF. The DNA for the CDR3 is TGTGCCACCAGTGATTTCTCGAACACAGATACGCAGTATTTT.